This T cell receptor (beta chain) was observed in a study of T cell changes during pregnancy in multiple sclerosis. Measured with immunoSEQ multiplex PCR; TCRdb has only the in-frame clones, and not every one. The table lists approximately 74,000 clones, roughly nine tenths of them singletons. The CDR3 covers 13 residues. V was pared by 7 bases and J by 8 bases, with 15 bases between. Per the germline V gene, CDR1 is LNHDA and CDR2 is SQIVND (reference sequence). This clone was observed once. The source of this sequence is a female donor with multiple sclerosis, enrolled in a pregnancy study. This sample comprised peripheral blood, obtained before pregnancy. The chain has TRBV19 and TRBJ2-1; D may be TRBD1 (7 bases). The CDR3 DNA sequence: TGTGCCAGTACTACCTCAGGGGGGCATGAGCAGTTCTTC. Translation gives CASTTSGGHEQFF.